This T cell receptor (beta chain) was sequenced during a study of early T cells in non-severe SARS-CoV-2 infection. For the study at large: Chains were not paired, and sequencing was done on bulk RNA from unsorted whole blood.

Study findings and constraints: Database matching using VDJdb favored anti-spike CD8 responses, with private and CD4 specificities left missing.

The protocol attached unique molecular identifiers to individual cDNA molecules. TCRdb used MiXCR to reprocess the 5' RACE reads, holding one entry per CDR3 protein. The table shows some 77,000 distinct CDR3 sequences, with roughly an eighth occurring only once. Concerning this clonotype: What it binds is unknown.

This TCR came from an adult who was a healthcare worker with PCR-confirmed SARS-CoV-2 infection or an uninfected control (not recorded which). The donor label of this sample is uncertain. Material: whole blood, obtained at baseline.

The CDR3 region is CASSIGEWDQPQHF. CDR3 DNA: TGTGCCAGCTCGATAGGGGAGTGGGATCAGCCCCAGCATTTT. The chain combines TRBV18 with TRBJ1-5; a possible D gene is TRBD1 (5 bases). The CDR3 length is 14 residues. V was trimmed by 6 bases and J by 5 bases, leaving 14 bases between them. Germline V gene data show CDR1 as KGHSH and CDR2 as LQKENI.